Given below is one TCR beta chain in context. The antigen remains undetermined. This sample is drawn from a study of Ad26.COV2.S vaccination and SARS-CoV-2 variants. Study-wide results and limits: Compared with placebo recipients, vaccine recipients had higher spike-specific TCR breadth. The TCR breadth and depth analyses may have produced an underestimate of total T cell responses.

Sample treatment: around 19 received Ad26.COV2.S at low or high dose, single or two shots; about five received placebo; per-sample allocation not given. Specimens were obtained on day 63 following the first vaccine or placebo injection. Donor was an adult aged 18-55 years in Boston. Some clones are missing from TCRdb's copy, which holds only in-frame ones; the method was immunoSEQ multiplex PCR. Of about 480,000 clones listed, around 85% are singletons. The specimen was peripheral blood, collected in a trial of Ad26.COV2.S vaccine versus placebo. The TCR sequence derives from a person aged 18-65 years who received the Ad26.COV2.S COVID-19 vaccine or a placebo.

CDR3 protein: CASRGRGGGEQFF. CDR3 nucleotide sequence: TGTGCCAGTAGGGGTAGGGGGGGAGGTGAGCAGTTCTTC. V and J are TRBV19 and TRBJ2-1; D possibly corresponds to TRBD2 (7 bases). Per the germline V gene, CDR1 is LNHDA and CDR2 is SQIVND (reference sequence). The CDR3 spans 13 residues. Deletions cut 6 bases from V and 9 bases from J, with 15 bases between. Complete variable domain (other parts from reference TRBV19 and TRBJ2-1): DGGITQSPKYLFRKEGQNVTLSCEQNLNHDAMYWYRQDPGQGLRLIYYSQIVNDFQKGDIAEGYSVSREKKESFPLTVTSAQKNPTAFYLCASRGRGGGEQFFGPGTRLTVL.